This T cell receptor beta chain emerged from a study of radiation and T cells in renal cell carcinoma. The sample's time point: baseline pretreatment blood. Treatment: 15 Gy SBRT to primary tumor, nephrectomy 4 weeks later. Radiation-treated patients gave blood at baseline, week 2 and week 4. Germline assignment: CDR1 SNHLY and CDR2 FYNNEI. The CDR3 runs 14 residues. V was clipped by 10 bases and J by 3 bases, with 19 bases between them. Measured with immunoSEQ multiplex PCR; TCRdb has only the in-frame clones, and not every one. This sample has some 150,000 clones; 70% to 90% occur once, and the top ten carry around a quarter.

The V and J genes are TRBV2 and TRBJ2-7; either TRBD1 or TRBD2 may fit D (5 bases each). The source was blood, collected from a patient whose treatment included radiotherapy and nephrectomy. The clonotype originates from a woman in her 50s with renal cell carcinoma. CDR3 in amino acids: CATHPGRSSYEQYF. CDR3 DNA sequence: TGTGCCACCCACCCGGGGCGCTCGAGCTACGAGCAGTACTTC. The variable domain in full, completed from reference TRBV2 and TRBJ2-7, reads EPEVTQTPSHQVTQMGQEVILRCVPISNHLYFYWYRQILGQKVEFLVSFYNNEISEKSEIFDDQFSVERPDGSNFTLKIRSTKLEDSAMYFCATHPGRSSYEQYFGPGTRLTVT.